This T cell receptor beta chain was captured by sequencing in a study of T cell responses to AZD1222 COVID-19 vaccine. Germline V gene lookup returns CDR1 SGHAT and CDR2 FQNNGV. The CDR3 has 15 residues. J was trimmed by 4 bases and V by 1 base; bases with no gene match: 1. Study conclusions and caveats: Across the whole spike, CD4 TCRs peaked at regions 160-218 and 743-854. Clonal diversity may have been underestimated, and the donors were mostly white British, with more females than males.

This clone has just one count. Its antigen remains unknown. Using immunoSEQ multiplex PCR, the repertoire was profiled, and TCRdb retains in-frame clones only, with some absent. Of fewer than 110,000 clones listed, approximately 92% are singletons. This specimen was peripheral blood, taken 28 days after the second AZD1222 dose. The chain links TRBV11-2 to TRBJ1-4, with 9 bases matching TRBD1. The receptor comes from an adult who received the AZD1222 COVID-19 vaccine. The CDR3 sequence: CASSLGGQGNEKLFF. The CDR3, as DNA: TGTGCCAGCAGCTTAGGGGGACAGGGTAATGAAAAACTGTTTTTT.